This TCR beta chain originates from a study of cytomegalovirus exposure and HLA in healthy donors. The wider study: Prior work identified 100 million to 130 million unique TCR beta sequences in about 179 million T cells. Notes on the study in general: In a later analysis, common viral pathogens appeared linked to several of the most significant clusters. Cytomegalovirus status was reportedly diagnosed by the classifier with high specificity and sensitivity. One cluster of highly shared sequence variants probably arose as a sequencing artifact.

Comments on this clone: Its specificity is unknown.

Vbeta (60) and Jbeta (13) primers were used in the PCR. Some clones are missing from TCRdb's copy, which holds only in-frame ones; the method was immunoSEQ multiplex PCR. The data hold some 190,000 clones, with roughly 83% observed a single time. This sequence was found in a woman between 45 and 65 years old in good health and CMV-seronegative. What was sequenced was PBMCs.

The CDR3 nucleotides are TGTGCCAGCAGCAAAGGCTTGCCGGAGGGCGGGAATCAGCCCCAGCATTTT. This translates into CASSKGLPEGGNQPQHF. The rearrangement links TRBV21-1 to TRBJ1-5. TRBV21-1 is flagged as a pseudogene. The CDR3 loop spans 17 amino acids.